These 18 T cell receptor beta chains originate from one sample sequenced in a study of T cells after posttransplantation cyclophosphamide (dated by TCRdb to 2015 to 2016). The control cohort was about a dozen patients given myeloablative marrow transplants with methotrexate plus a calcineurin inhibitor, sampled 1 year after transplant. Library prep was done by the immunoSEQ multiplex PCR assay. Entries here come from immuneACCESS through TCRdb and include only in-frame sequences with V and J called. Some clones fail to appear in such tables; in the studies checked, an unresolved V gene covers under half of the shortfall, and the cause of the remainder is unknown. The sample table holds about 16,000 clones, of which around 87% were seen once. The ten top clones hold 3.5% to 4% of the sample. The material sequenced was PBMCs, taken after an allogeneic stem cell transplant with a calcineurin inhibitor and methotrexate. The origin of the receptors is a male patient in his forties or fifties who received an allogeneic stem cell transplant from an unrelated donor, was CMV-positive, and had chronic GVHD only. After a transplant, certain T cells may trace back to the graft donor.

The rearrangement joins TRBV5-4 to TRBJ2-1; a possible D gene is TRBD1 (6 bases). The germline V gene has CDR1 SGHNT and CDR2 YYREEE (reference sequence). V dropped 1 base and J dropped 8 bases, with 13 bases sitting between them. The CDR3 spans 14 residues. As DNA, the CDR3 is TGTGCCAGCAGCTTGTGGGGGCCGGGGCATGAGCAGTTCTTC. It yields the protein CASSLWGPGHEQFF.

In this sample, this clone turned up once. V usage is TRBV5-1 and J usage is TRBJ2-5; 8 bases are shared with TRBD1. In germline, CDR1 is SGHRS, CDR2 YFSETQ. The CDR3 totals 14 residues. The J segment lost 5 bases and the V segment lost 3 bases, leaving 6 bases of the junction unmatched. Written as DNA, the CDR3 is TGCGCCAGCAGCTCCCTCAGGGGGCGGGAGACCCAGTACTTC. It codes for CASSSLRGRETQYF.

Only a few counts were recorded for this clone. The V and J genes are TRBV7-3 and TRBJ1-3; D perhaps matches TRBD1 (6 bases). The CDR3 consists of 13 residues. V was clipped by 4 bases and J by 3 bases, with 7 bases between them. The germline V gene encodes CDR1 SGHTA and CDR2 FQGTGA. This CDR3 is CASSSDSGNTIYF. CDR3 bases: TGTGCCAGCAGCTCGGACAGTGGAAACACCATATATTTT.

The chain links TRBV9 to TRBJ2-7; tentatively, D is TRBD1 (6 bases). V shed 3 bases and J shed 0 bases, with 13 bases lying between them. CDR1 is SGDLS, CDR2 YYNGEE, per germline. The CDR3 is made up of 15 amino acids. As DNA, the CDR3 is TGTGCCAGCAGCGCCCGGGACACGGCCTCCTACGAGCAGTACTTC. The encoded protein is CASSARDTASYEQYF.

V gene TRBV10-3 combines with J gene TRBJ2-4; D may be TRBD2 (5 bases). Germline CDR1 reads ENHRY; CDR2 reads SYGVKD. The CDR3 extends over 16 amino acids. Trimming left V 0 bases short and J 3 bases short, with 12 bases between. Here the CDR3 DNA reads TGTGCCATCAGTGAGTCGTCGGGGTACGGCAAAAACATTCAGTACTTC. Translating it yields CAISESSGYGKNIQYF.

J is TRBJ2-7 and V is TRBV4-2; the match to TRBD2 covers 7 bases. The V gene's germline CDR1 is LGHNA and CDR2 YNFKEQ. This CDR3 spans 14 amino acids. After removal of 4 bases from V and 2 bases from J, the junction contained 5 bases not matched to a gene. The CDR3 reads CASSPGGSTYEQYF. For the CDR3, the DNA is TGTGCCAGCAGCCCCGGGGGGAGTACCTACGAGCAGTACTTC.

V gene TRBV18 combines with J gene TRBJ2-3; 11 bases agree with TRBD2. CDR1 is KGHSH and CDR2 is LQKENI in the germline V gene. The V gene end was trimmed by 0 bases and the J gene end by 3 bases; junction bases not matched to a gene: 14. The CDR3 is made up of 20 amino acids. DNA for the CDR3: TGTGCCAGCTCACCACCCCTCGGGGGTAGCGGGGGGGCCAGTACAGATACGCAGTATTTT. This sequence encodes CASSPPLGGSGGASTDTQYF.

This chain connects TRBV6-1 to TRBJ1-5; D remains unclear. This CDR3 is built from 13 residues. Trimming took 6 bases from V and 4 from J, leaving 10 bases between them. Per germline, CDR1 MNHNS and CDR2 SASEGT. CDR3 residues: CASRRAENQPQHF. The CDR3 nucleotides are TGTGCCAGCAGGAGGGCCGAGAATCAGCCCCAGCATTTT.

The chain joins TRBV9 to TRBJ1-6; 7 nucleotides match TRBD1. There are 14 residues in the CDR3. V lost 1 base and J lost 7; bases outside the gene matches: 2. Per germline, CDR1 SGDLS and CDR2 YYNGEE. DNA for the CDR3: TGTGCCAGCAGCGTACAGGGGGGAAATTCACCCCTCCACTTT. Protein: CASSVQGGNSPLHF. Variable domain in full (rest from reference TRBV9 and TRBJ1-6): DSGVTQTPKHLITATGQRVTLRCSPRSGDLSVYWYQQSLDQGLQFLIQYYNGEERAKGNILERFSAQQFPDLHSELNLSSLELGDSALYFCASSVQGGNSPLHFGNGTRLTVT.

V gene TRBV10-3 combines with J gene TRBJ2-3, with D perhaps matching TRBD2 (5 bases). CDR3 length equals 12 residues. Trimming stripped 4 bases from V and 8 bases from J, with 10 bases between. The germline V gene encodes CDR1 ENHRY and CDR2 SYGVKD. DNA of the CDR3: TGTGCCATCAGTGGTCAAGGAGGTACGCAGTATTTT. Translation: CAISGQGGTQYF.

This sequence joins TRBV25-1 and TRBJ1-2; TRBD1 aligns across 9 bases. CDR1 and CDR2 from the germline V gene are MGHDK and SYGVNS. Germline trimming cut 7 bases from V and 5 bases from J; bases unmatched to any gene: 5. The CDR3 length is 13 residues. The CDR3 DNA follows: TGTGCCAGCAATCCGACAGGGGGTTATGGCTACACCTTC. As protein: CASNPTGGYGYTF.

This clone was seen once. This sequence joins TRBV19 and TRBJ2-7; TRBD1 might be the D (6 bases). The CDR3 extends over 14 amino acids. In germline, CDR1 is LNHDA, CDR2 SQIVND (reference sequence). Trimming stripped 4 bases from V and 7 bases from J, with 17 bases between. CDR3 nucleotide sequence: TGTGCCAGTAGTAGACAACAGGGAGTCCATGAGCAGTACTTC. Translating it yields CASSRQQGVHEQYF.

The V gene is TRBV9, the J gene TRBJ1-6; 7 bases match TRBD1. V shed 3 bases, J shed 4 bases, and the junction held 7 bases outside the gene matches. This CDR3 is built from 16 residues. Germline lookup yields CDR1 SGDLS and CDR2 YYNGEE. CDR3 region: CASSGTSTGYNSPLHF. The CDR3 bases are TGTGCCAGCAGCGGAACTTCGACAGGGTATAATTCACCCCTCCACTTT.

The rearrangement links TRBV11-2 to TRBJ2-7; 9 bases align to TRBD1. In germline, CDR1 is SGHAT, CDR2 FQNNGV. V gave up 5 bases and J gave up 7 bases; unmatched junction bases: 15. This CDR3 comprises 16 residues. The CDR3 reads CASSVAIGTGWNEQYF. In DNA, the CDR3 is TGTGCCAGCAGCGTGGCTATTGGGACAGGGTGGAATGAGCAGTACTTC.

The chain employs TRBV5-4 and TRBJ2-5; 7 bases agree with TRBD1. The germline gives CDR1 SGHNT, CDR2 YYREEE (reference sequence). The CDR3 covers 15 residues. V was clipped by 2 bases and J by 5 bases; unmatched bases: 9. For the CDR3, the DNA is TGTGCCAGCAGCTTTGACGAGGGGGCGACGGAGACCCAGTACTTC. It yields the protein CASSFDEGATETQYF.

As regards this clone: The junction departs from the called germline gene at one end, perhaps through a read error. The gene calls are TRBV2 and TRBJ2-1; 7 positions match TRBD2. The V gene's germline CDR1 is SNHLY and CDR2 FYNNEI. The CDR3 sequence is 21 residues long. CDR3 nucleotides: TGTACCAGCAGTGAAGCCCCACCTCGGCTAGCGGTAATTACTACGTACAATGAGCAGTTCTTC. Encoded protein: CTSSEAPPRLAVITTYNEQFF.

V usage is TRBV5-6 and J usage is TRBJ1-6; D is uncertain. The V gene's germline CDR1 is SGHDT and CDR2 YYEEEE. Trimming left V 0 bases short and J 1 base short, with 11 bases between. This CDR3 has 17 amino acids. CDR3 protein: CASSLERGLSYNSPLHF. The CDR3 DNA sequence: TGTGCCAGCAGCTTGGAACGGGGTCTGTCCTATAATTCACCCCTCCACTTT.

The V call is TRBV19, the J call TRBJ2-6; D not resolved. CDR1 LNHDA and CDR2 SQIVND come from the germline V gene (reference sequence). The CDR3 is 14 amino acids. V was trimmed by 7 bases and J by 2 bases, leaving 9 bases between them. CDR3 in DNA: TGTGCCAGTACACACGAAGCTGGGGCCAACGTCCTGACTTTC. This encodes CASTHEAGANVLTF.